These 5 T cell receptor beta chains originate from one sample sequenced in a study of blood T cell repertoires in COVID-19. The repertoire was sequenced with immunoSEQ multiplex PCR; TCRdb's copy has only in-frame clones and lacks some. The table has 95,000 to 110,000 clones, 85% to 95% seen once; the top ten hold less than 1.5%. The sequencing input was peripheral blood. These receptors were taken from a woman aged 25 to 45 with acute or convalescent COVID-19.

This chain joins TRBV7-9 and TRBJ2-4, with TRBD1 matching over 10 bases. Germline CDR1 SEHNR, CDR2 FQNEAQ (reference sequence). V was pared by 4 bases and J by 11 bases, with 8 bases of the junction left unmatched. The CDR3 extends over 14 amino acids. The CDR3 sequence: CASSSPDRGPFQYF. The CDR3 DNA reads as TGTGCCAGCAGCTCCCCCGACAGGGGGCCTTTTCAGTACTTC.

The V gene is TRBV5-1, the J gene TRBJ1-1; TRBD1 matches 11 bases. The CDR3 has 16 residues. Germline trimming cut 5 bases from V and 0 bases from J; bases unmatched to any gene: 6. The germline gives CDR1 SGHRS, CDR2 YFSETQ. CDR3 sequence: CASRTGTGGLNTEAFF. The CDR3 coding sequence is TGCGCCAGCAGGACCGGGACAGGGGGTCTGAACACTGAAGCTTTCTTT.

J is TRBJ1-1 and V is TRBV7-2, with D maybe TRBD1 (5 bases). V was cut by 2 bases and J by 1 base, with 11 bases left in between. CDR3 length: 15 residues. Germline values: CDR1 SGHTA, CDR2 FQGNSA. The CDR3 region is CASSLRAGRNTEAFF. The CDR3 DNA follows: TGTGCCAGCAGCTTAAGGGCAGGGCGGAACACTGAAGCTTTCTTT.

This chain connects TRBV5-6 to TRBJ1-5; no definite D call. The germline gives CDR1 SGHDT, CDR2 YYEEEE. Deletions cut 4 bases from V and 5 bases from J, with 10 bases between. The CDR3 runs 13 residues. The CDR3 here is CASSRTRDQPQHF. CDR3 in DNA: TGTGCCAGCAGCCGAACTAGGGATCAGCCCCAGCATTTT.

The gene calls are TRBV29-1 and TRBJ1-2; TRBD1 is a possible D gene (5 bases). Germline loops: CDR1 SQVTM, CDR2 ANQGSEA. This CDR3 is 12 amino acids long. Trimming pared 4 bases from V and 3 bases from J, leaving 9 bases between. This chain's CDR3 is CSVGGLYYGYTF. CDR3 in DNA: TGCAGCGTTGGGGGACTGTACTATGGCTACACCTTC.